The 18 T cell receptor beta chains given below trace back to one sample, sequenced in a study of cytomegalovirus exposure and HLA in healthy donors. Assay: immunoSEQ multiplex PCR; the TCRdb copy retains only in-frame clones and omits some. The sample consists of more than 60,000 clones, over 90% of them appearing once. Sequenced: PBMCs. These receptor sequences come from a woman aged 18-35 years in good health and CMV-seropositive.

Only one count was recorded for this clone. This chain uses TRBV4-3 with TRBJ2-1, with D tentatively TRBD2 (5 bases). Looked up from germline, CDR1 is LGHNA and CDR2 is YSLEER. V dropped 1 base and J dropped 4 bases, with 14 bases sitting between them. The CDR3 has 16 residues. Here the CDR3 reads CASSQAPPGGYNEQFF. In DNA, the CDR3 is TGCGCCAGCAGCCAAGCCCCACCCGGCGGGTACAATGAGCAGTTCTTC.

The rearrangement links TRBV7-3 to TRBJ2-5, with 11 bases fitting TRBD2. The CDR3 runs 18 residues. J lost 4 bases, V lost 5 bases, and 15 bases had no gene match. Germline V gene lookup returns CDR1 SGHTA and CDR2 FQGTGA. CDR3 region: CASSQKLAGVIGGETQYF. CDR3 in DNA: TGTGCCAGCAGCCAGAAACTAGCGGGAGTCATCGGGGGAGAGACCCAGTACTTC.

The V gene is TRBV19, the J gene TRBJ1-2; D call uncertain. Germline V CDR1 and CDR2: LNHDA, SQIVND (reference sequence). CDR3 length equals 14 residues. V lost 1 base, J lost 8 bases, and 14 bases lay in between. The CDR3, as DNA: TGTGCCAGTAGTATAGCCACGTTTTCACACGGCTACACCTTC. This gives the protein CASSIATFSHGYTF. The full variable domain, completed using reference TRBV19 and TRBJ1-2, is DGGITQSPKYLFRKEGQNVTLSCEQNLNHDAMYWYRQDPGQGLRLIYYSQIVNDFQKGDIAEGYSVSREKKESFPLTVTSAQKNPTAFYLCASSIATFSHGYTFGSGTRLTVV.

This chain links TRBV19 with TRBJ2-7, with TRBD2 matching 11 bases. CDR3 size: 15 residues. V was clipped by 6 bases and J by 6 bases; unmatched bases: 10. Germline CDR1 reads LNHDA; CDR2 reads SQIVND (reference sequence). The CDR3 nucleotides are TGTGCCAGTAGCCCAAGGCCGGGACTAGCGGTCGAGCAGTACTTC. It codes for CASSPRPGLAVEQYF. Together with reference TRBV19 and TRBJ2-7, the CDR3 gives the full variable domain: DGGITQSPKYLFRKEGQNVTLSCEQNLNHDAMYWYRQDPGQGLRLIYYSQIVNDFQKGDIAEGYSVSREKKESFPLTVTSAQKNPTAFYLCASSPRPGLAVEQYFGPGTRLTVT.

The rearrangement links TRBV5-1 to TRBJ2-5; 13 nucleotides match TRBD2. CDR1 and CDR2 from the germline V gene are SGHRS and YFSETQ. CDR3 length: 16 residues. With 3 bases clipped from V and 4 bases from J, the junction kept 6 bases outside the gene matches. CDR3: CASSSGGTSGTETQYF. For the CDR3, the DNA is TGCGCCAGCAGCTCCGGAGGGACTAGCGGGACAGAGACCCAGTACTTC.

As concerns this clone: An end of the junction differs from the germline gene, which may be a read error. The CDR3 region is CASSPRRATSHEQYF. The CDR3 nucleotides are TGTGCCAGCAGTCCCCGCAGGGCCACCTCCCACGAGCAGTACTTC. The chain links TRBV27 to TRBJ2-7, with D possibly matching TRBD1 (5 bases). The CDR3 is made up of 15 amino acids. Germline CDR1 reads MNHEY; CDR2 reads SMNVEV (reference sequence).

This sequence joins TRBV5-3 and TRBJ1-5, with a possible D match to TRBD1 (5 bases). TRBV5-3 has ORF status, its function being uncertain. V dropped 0 bases and J dropped 0 bases, with 10 bases sitting between them. The CDR3 has 16 amino acids. The CDR3 DNA sequence: TGTGCCAGAAGCTTGGAGACAGATTATAGCAATCAGCCCCAGCATTTT. The encoded protein is CARSLETDYSNQPQHF.

V is TRBV16 and J is TRBJ2-1; 8 nucleotides line up with TRBD2. This CDR3 is built from 16 residues. CDR1 KGHSY and CDR2 FQNENV come from the germline V gene. The V and J ends lost 2 bases and 7 bases, in that order; junction bases with no gene match: 10. For the CDR3, the DNA is TGTGCCAGCAGCCAACCGTTAACTAGCGGTACTAATGAGCAGTTCTTC. It yields the protein CASSQPLTSGTNEQFF.

The chain recombines TRBV5-4 with TRBJ1-1; D unresolved. The CDR3 is 13 amino acids. V lost 2 bases to trimming and J lost 4 bases, with 9 bases between them. Germline V gene lookup returns CDR1 SGHNT and CDR2 YYREEE (reference sequence). CDR3: CASSFGVSTEAFF. Here the CDR3 DNA reads TGTGCCAGCAGCTTCGGGGTGAGCACTGAAGCTTTCTTT. Full variable domain (remainder filled in from reference TRBV5-4 and TRBJ1-1): ETGVTQSPTHLIKTRGQQVTLRCSSQSGHNTVSWYQQALGQGPQFIFQYYREEENGRGNFPPRFSGLQFPNYSSELNVNALELDDSALYLCASSFGVSTEAFFGQGTRLTVV.

The chain carries TRBV19 and TRBJ2-7; TRBD1 matches at 9 bases. Germline V gene lookup returns CDR1 LNHDA and CDR2 SQIVND (reference sequence). The CDR3 totals 14 residues. V shed 8 bases, J shed 2 bases, and the junction held 7 bases outside the gene matches. The CDR3 is CASRKQGAAYEQYF. The DNA for the CDR3 is TGTGCCAGTCGAAAACAGGGGGCGGCCTACGAGCAGTACTTC.

V and J are TRBV19 and TRBJ2-5; 9 bases agree with TRBD1. The CDR3 is made up of 15 amino acids. The germline gives CDR1 LNHDA, CDR2 SQIVND (reference sequence). The trim removed 4 bases at V and 4 bases at J, leaving 7 bases unmatched. The CDR3 region has the DNA TGTGCCAGTAGTAATTTACAGGGGGCGCGAGAGACCCAGTACTTC. Its protein product is CASSNLQGARETQYF.

This rearrangement joins TRBV6-5 to TRBJ1-2; 7 positions agree with TRBD1. From germline, CDR1 is MNHEY and CDR2 SVGAGI. The CDR3 sequence is 13 residues long. The trim removed 2 bases at V and 5 bases at J, leaving 2 bases unmatched. The DNA of the CDR3 is TGTGCCAGCAGTTACCCGGGACAGTATGGCTACACCTTC. Translating it yields CASSYPGQYGYTF.

This chain uses TRBV19 with TRBJ2-1; a possible D gene is TRBD2 (5 bases). This CDR3 is 16 amino acids long. V gave up 5 bases and J gave up 7 bases, with 21 bases separating them. From germline, CDR1 is LNHDA and CDR2 SQIVND (reference sequence). The CDR3 spells CASSFGLDPLWNEQFF. DNA of the CDR3: TGTGCCAGTAGTTTCGGACTGGACCCCTTGTGGAATGAGCAGTTCTTC.

The chain has TRBV2 and TRBJ2-6, with a tentative D call TRBD1 (5 bases). The CDR3 is 15 amino acids. Per germline, CDR1 SNHLY and CDR2 FYNNEI. With 7 bases removed from V and 0 bases from J, the gap between germline ends came to 10 bases. The CDR3 bases are TGTGCCAGCACCGATGGGGCCTCTGGGGCCAACGTCCTGACTTTC. Amino acid sequence: CASTDGASGANVLTF.

The rearrangement links TRBV19 to TRBJ2-1; 11 positions agree with TRBD2. This CDR3 is 19 amino acids long. Germline V CDR1 and CDR2: LNHDA, SQIVND (reference sequence). V lost 8 bases, J lost 8 bases, and 23 bases stayed unmatched. CDR3 in amino acids: CASRLGGQLLAGDSYEQFF. The CDR3 DNA sequence: TGTGCCAGTCGGCTCGGGGGACAGTTACTAGCGGGAGATAGCTATGAGCAGTTCTTC.

The rearrangement joins TRBV25-1 to TRBJ2-1, with 8 positions matching TRBD1. Trimming removed 11 bases from V and 6 bases from J; junction bases left unmatched: 6. Germline V CDR1 and CDR2: MGHDK, SYGVNS. The CDR3 consists of 12 residues. In nucleotides, the CDR3 is TGTGCCGGACGGACAGGGACCAATGAGCAGTTCTTC. This encodes CAGRTGTNEQFF.

This chain uses TRBV5-1 with TRBJ2-2; possible D gene TRBD1, 7 bases. Germline lookup yields CDR1 SGHRS and CDR2 YFSETQ. V was trimmed by 0 bases and J by 2 bases, leaving 11 bases between them. This CDR3 has 16 residues. The CDR3 nucleotides read TGCGCCAGCAGCTTGGCAGGGGGGAGAAACACCGGGGAGCTGTTTTTT. Translating it yields CASSLAGGRNTGELFF.

The CDR3 protein is CASSLQEVTGELFF. CDR3 DNA: TGTGCCAGCAGTTTACAGGAGGTTACCGGGGAGCTGTTTTTT. The rearrangement uses TRBV28 and TRBJ2-2; D is perhaps TRBD2 (5 bases). The CDR3 length is 14 residues. Trimming removed 2 bases from V and 5 bases from J, with 9 bases in between. Germline lookup yields CDR1 MDHEN and CDR2 SYDVKM.